This T cell receptor beta chain derives from a study of blood T cell repertoires in COVID-19. Study information: The United States, Italy and Spain provided the acute and convalescent COVID-19 samples.

Germline V gives CDR1 MDHEN, CDR2 SYDVKM. The CDR3 is 15 amino acids. With 4 bases removed from V and 1 base from J, the gap between germline ends came to 10 bases. Researchers sorted participants into cohorts using their self-reported clinical history. The assay was immunoSEQ multiplex PCR, and TCRdb's table has in-frame clones only and misses some. The table includes 250,000 to 300,000 clones, more than 75% detected once. The TCR was taken from a woman aged 40 to 50 with acute COVID-19. The rearrangement joins TRBV28 to TRBJ1-4, with D tentatively TRBD1 (5 bases). The material sequenced was PBMCs or T cells enriched from blood (not recorded which). In DNA, the CDR3 is TGTGCCAGCAGTTCCCGACAGAAAACTAATGAAAAACTGTTTTTT. Translating gives CASSSRQKTNEKLFF. The full variable domain, with the rest looked up from reference TRBV28 and TRBJ1-4, is DVKVTQSSRYLVKRTGEKVFLECVQDMDHENMFWYRQDPGLGLRLIYFSYDVKMKEKGDIPEGYSVSREKKERFSLILESASTNQTSMYLCASSSRQKTNEKLFFGSGTQLSVL.